This TCR beta chain originates from a study of blood T cells in healthy people across ages. Study information: Capture via template switching afforded approximately one barcoded beta molecule per two T cells.

The second PCR ran roughly 7 to 12 cycles with a sample-barcoded 5' primer and J-beta primers. A template-switch adaptor with 12 random nucleotides tagged each cDNA molecule. One entry per CDR3 protein, called by TCRdb with MiXCR from the 5' RACE reads. This table has about 1,600,000 distinct CDR3 sequences, roughly 45% appearing once. Study conclusions and caveats: Estimated diversity that came from one million T cells was considered an underestimate.

In this sample, this clonotype turned up a few times. The antigen is undetermined. Per the germline V gene, CDR1 is MNHEY and CDR2 is SVGAGI. J lost 7 bases, V lost 2 bases, and 2 bases had no gene match. The CDR3 loop spans 13 amino acids. The clonotype originates from a woman aged 18-30 years in good health. Specimen: blood. The rearrangement uses TRBV6-5 and TRBJ1-2, with TRBD1 matching over 9 bases. CDR3 nucleotides: TGTGCCAGCAGTTACGGGGGACAGGGTGGCTACACCTTC. It encodes CASSYGGQGGYTF.